This T cell receptor beta chain was captured in a study of post-analysis software for immune sequencing data. Study-wide results and limits: Analysis by F measure revealed that same-batch samples clustered strongly together. Multiple sclerosis was associated with a significant reduction in normalized Chao1 diversity relative to controls.

This clonotype was seen only once. Its antigen is unknown. The TCR beta cDNA libraries carried unique molecular identifiers. MiXCR, run by TCRdb on the PCR reads, gives a single entry per CDR3 protein. Among 750,000 to 950,000 distinct CDR3 sequences listed, 53% were seen once. The specimen was blood. The TCR was taken from a girl under 18 with multiple sclerosis.

The CDR3 nucleotides read TGCGCCAGCAGCTGGGGACTAGCGGAGGATAGCTCCTACGAGCAGTACTTC. Protein: CASSWGLAEDSSYEQYF. The gene calls are TRBV5-1 and TRBJ2-7, with TRBD2 matching over 11 bases. This CDR3 contains 17 residues. The V and J ends lost 3 bases and 0 bases, in that order; junction bases with no gene match: 8. Germline CDR1 is SGHRS and CDR2 is YFSETQ.